These 23 T cell receptor beta chains came from one sample sequenced in a study of T cells in Graves' hyperthyroidism and ophthalmopathy. RNA transcripts provided the source from which TCR beta CDR3 regions were amplified. The HTBI primer set served for first-round RT-PCR of the TCR CDR3. One entry per CDR3 protein, called by TCRdb with MiXCR from the multiplex PCR reads. Among some 620,000 distinct CDR3 sequences listed, 15% to 20% were seen once. Sequencing was performed on blood. These receptors were taken from a young woman with Graves' hyperthyroidism.

V and J are TRBV13 and TRBJ2-7; 8 bases match TRBD2. V trimming: 5 bases; J trimming: 10 bases; junction bases outside the gene matches: 19. Per germline, CDR1 PRHDT and CDR2 FYEKMQ (reference sequence). The CDR3 has 16 amino acids. The CDR3 here is CASSPPGGEGSLEQYF. The CDR3 region has the DNA TGTGCCAGCAGCCCCCCGGGGGGGGAGGGCAGTTTGGAACAGTACTTC.

There are many counts of this clonotype. The chain is built from TRBV28 and TRBJ1-4, with 10 positions matching TRBD1. In germline, CDR1 is MDHEN, CDR2 SYDVKM. The CDR3 runs 15 residues. V lost 6 bases to trimming and J lost 11 bases; unmatched junction nucleotides: 12. The CDR3 DNA reads as TGTGCCAGCAGCTCCCCCGGGACAGGGGTTAAGAAACTGTTTTTT. Amino acid sequence: CASSSPGTGVKKLFF.

This clonotype showed up many times. V is TRBV7-2 and J is TRBJ2-1, with a weak D call TRBD2 (6 bases). V lost 1 base, J lost 9 bases, and 19 bases lay in between. Germline assignment: CDR1 SGHTA and CDR2 FQGNSA. This CDR3 has 16 residues. CDR3 in DNA: TGTGCCAGCAGCTTAGACTCGGGAGCAAGAGAGGGTGAGCAGTTCTTC. It specifies CASSLDSGAREGEQFF.

This clonotype was recorded a few times. The J gene is TRBJ2-7, the V gene TRBV5-5; the D is unclear. The germline gives CDR1 SGHKS, CDR2 YYEKEE (reference sequence). This CDR3 is 13 amino acids long. Deletions cut 3 bases from V and 3 bases from J, with 10 bases between. CDR3 DNA sequence: TGTGCCAGCAGCTCGATTGAGAACTACGAGCAGTACTTC. Translation gives CASSSIENYEQYF.

The chain employs TRBV30 and TRBJ1-5, with D unclear. This CDR3 comprises 13 residues. Looked up from germline, CDR1 is GTSNPN and CDR2 is SVGIG (reference sequence). Trimming stripped 5 bases from V and 0 bases from J, with 8 bases between. CDR3 loop: CAWARDSNQPQHF. The CDR3 nucleotides read TGTGCCTGGGCCCGGGATAGCAATCAGCCCCAGCATTTT.

This clonotype was detected only a few times. V and J are TRBV5-1 and TRBJ2-5, with 10 bases that match TRBD2. The CDR3 is 15 residues long. In germline, CDR1 is SGHRS, CDR2 YFSETQ. Losses at the gene ends were 2 bases for V and 4 bases for J; bases not matched to a gene: 5. CDR3 DNA sequence: TGCGCCAGCAGCTTAGCGGGAGGGGATGGAGAGACCCAGTACTTC. This codes for CASSLAGGDGETQYF. Drawing the rest from reference TRBV5-1 and TRBJ2-5, the complete variable domain is KAGVTQTPRYLIKTRGQQVTLSCSPISGHRSVSWYQQTPGQGLQFLFEYFSETQRNKGNFPGRFSGRQFSNSRSEMNVSTLELGDSALYLCASSLAGGDGETQYFGPGTRLLVL.

The V gene is TRBV5-1, the J gene TRBJ2-7, with D perhaps matching TRBD1 or TRBD2 (5 bases each). The CDR3 has 13 amino acids. Trimming shortened V by 7 bases and J by 0 bases, and 11 bases separated the two germline ends. Germline CDR1 and CDR2: SGHRS and YFSETQ. CDR3 in DNA: TGCGCCAGCGAGGGGCCTCCCTCCTACGAGCAGTACTTC. Translation: CASEGPPSYEQYF.

This clonotype was detected ten times or more. This chain links TRBV28 with TRBJ2-3; TRBD1 aligns across 8 bases. Germline V gene lookup returns CDR1 MDHEN and CDR2 SYDVKM. The CDR3 sequence is 17 residues long. V dropped 5 bases and J dropped 0; count of bases not matched to a gene: 10. CDR3 sequence: CASSLKRTGYSTDTQYF. The CDR3 coding sequence is TGTGCCAGCAGTCTAAAGAGGACAGGGTATAGCACAGATACGCAGTATTTT.

Only a few counts were recorded for this clonotype. This sequence joins TRBV5-8 and TRBJ2-3; 8 positions match TRBD2. This CDR3 has 16 amino acids. V gave up 7 bases and J gave up 4 bases; unmatched junction bases: 14. In germline, CDR1 is SGHTS, CDR2 YDEGEE. CDR3 sequence: CASHGGASGPSDTQYF. Here the CDR3 DNA reads TGTGCCAGCCACGGTGGGGCTAGCGGGCCGTCAGATACGCAGTATTTT.

This CDR3 is CASSQEWTSGVQETQYF. CDR3 nucleotide sequence: TGCGCCAGCAGCCAAGAATGGACTAGCGGGGTCCAAGAGACCCAGTACTTC. The V gene is TRBV4-1, the J gene TRBJ2-5; the match to TRBD2 covers 12 bases. V lost 0 bases to trimming and J lost 1 base; unmatched junction nucleotides: 3. CDR1 and CDR2 (germline): MGHRA, YSYEKL. This CDR3 region has 17 residues.

This clonotype was detected many times. The V gene is TRBV3-1, the J gene TRBJ2-3, with D possibly TRBD2 on 6 matching bases. CDR3 size: 15 residues. Germline CDR1 reads LGHDT; CDR2 reads YNNKEL (reference sequence). Trimming removed 4 bases from V and 1 base from J, with 12 bases in between. The CDR3 loop reads CASSRGVLGTDTQYF. The DNA for the CDR3 is TGTGCCAGCAGCCGCGGGGTCCTTGGCACAGATACGCAGTATTTT.

This clonotype was detected a few times. The chain carries TRBV29-1 and TRBJ1-2; maybe TRBD1 (6 bases). Germline assignment: CDR1 SQVTM and CDR2 ANQGSEA. CDR3 length: 12 residues. Trimming removed 4 bases from V and 5 bases from J, with 11 bases in between. In DNA form, the CDR3 reads TGCAGCGTTGGTACAGGGTTATATGGCTACACCTTC. Translation gives CSVGTGLYGYTF.

This clonotype was counted ten times or more. The chain is built from TRBV28 and TRBJ1-4; a weak D match, TRBD1 (6 bases). Germline CDR1 MDHEN, CDR2 SYDVKM. V was pared by 5 bases and J by 3 bases, with 13 bases between. The CDR3 loop spans 15 amino acids. The CDR3 protein is CASSPETGPNEKLFF. Written as DNA, the CDR3 is TGTGCCAGCAGTCCGGAGACAGGTCCTAATGAAAAACTGTTTTTT.

This clonotype was picked up a small number of times. The chain combines TRBV11-3 with TRBJ2-5; TRBD2 is a possible D gene (5 bases). V gave up 6 bases and J gave up 0 bases, with 8 bases separating them. Germline assignment: CDR1 SGHNT and CDR2 YENEEA. The CDR3 extends over 13 amino acids. The CDR3, as DNA: TGTGCCAGCAGAGCGAGGGACCAAGAGACCCAGTACTTC. Protein sequence: CASRARDQETQYF.

The V and J genes are TRBV5-1 and TRBJ1-1; D might be TRBD1 (6 bases). The CDR3 spans 15 residues. Germline V gene lookup returns CDR1 SGHRS and CDR2 YFSETQ. Trimming cost V 3 bases and J 3 bases, with 15 bases left between them. The CDR3 here is CASSYPSGDYTEAFF. In DNA, the CDR3 is TGCGCCAGCAGCTATCCGTCAGGGGACTACACTGAAGCTTTCTTT.

V and J are TRBV19 and TRBJ2-3; 9 bases line up with TRBD2. The germline CDR1 and CDR2 sequences are LNHDA and SQIVND (reference sequence). Unmatched junction bases numbered 1, after V lost 0 bases and J lost 0 bases. This CDR3 contains 16 residues. The CDR3 nucleotides are TGTGCCAGTAGTATAGATAGCGGGGGCAGCACAGATACGCAGTATTTT. The encoded protein is CASSIDSGGSTDTQYF.

V is TRBV20-1 and J is TRBJ2-3, with a tentative D call TRBD2 (6 bases). In germline, CDR1 is DFQATT, CDR2 SNEGSKA (reference sequence). Trimming stripped 1 base from V and 3 bases from J, with 14 bases between. The CDR3 length is 15 residues. The CDR3 DNA is TGCAGTGCTAGAGTGACGGGAGCGGCTACAGATACGCAGTATTTT. It codes for CSARVTGAATDTQYF.

J is TRBJ2-1 and V is TRBV6-1; 9 positions agree with TRBD2. This CDR3 spans 17 amino acids. The V segment lost 1 base and the J segment 9 bases; nucleotides outside the gene matches: 13. Germline-derived CDR1 and CDR2 are MNHNS and SASEGT. CDR3 sequence reads: CASSEGFVVGGRAEQFF. The CDR3, as DNA: TGTGCCAGCAGTGAAGGTTTTGTGGTCGGCGGGAGGGCTGAGCAGTTCTTC.

In this sample, this clonotype turned up many times. This rearrangement joins TRBV7-8 to TRBJ1-2; D not certain. Germline V CDR1 and CDR2: SGHVS, FQNEAQ. V gave up 0 bases and J gave up 1 base, with 9 bases separating them. The CDR3 consists of 15 residues. Here the CDR3 reads CASSLALADNYGYTF. CDR3 nucleotide sequence: TGTGCCAGCAGCTTAGCTTTGGCAGATAACTATGGCTACACCTTC.

This clonotype was counted at least ten times. The chain employs TRBV5-1 and TRBJ2-7; D is unresolved. This CDR3 has 14 residues. From germline, CDR1 is SGHRS and CDR2 YFSETQ. Trimming cost V 0 bases and J 4 bases, with 11 bases left between them. CDR3 nucleotides: TGCGCCAGCAGCTTGGGGTCAGCCATGTACGAGCAGTACTTC. Amino acid sequence: CASSLGSAMYEQYF.

This clonotype was detected many times. The rearrangement uses TRBV7-3 and TRBJ2-4; D could derive from TRBD1 or TRBD2 (5 bases each). Germline lookup yields CDR1 SGHTA and CDR2 FQGTGA. The CDR3 has 15 amino acids. The V gene lost 7 bases and the J gene lost 0 bases, with 13 bases spanning the gap. This CDR3 is CASTRKGRAKNIQYF. DNA for the CDR3: TGTGCCAGCACCCGCAAGGGGAGAGCCAAAAACATTCAGTACTTC.

The CDR3 nucleotides are TGTGCCAGCAGCCCGAGGGACAACCCTCGTGGCTACACCTTC. This sequence encodes CASSPRDNPRGYTF. The chain employs TRBV7-9 and TRBJ1-2, with D perhaps TRBD1 (6 bases). Germline V gene data show CDR1 as SEHNR and CDR2 as FQNEAQ (reference sequence). V lost 5 bases and J lost 7, with 17 bases in between. The CDR3 runs to 14 residues.

This clonotype was seen many times. CDR3 loop: CASSGLYEQFF. Here the CDR3 DNA reads TGTGCCAGCAGTGGTTTGTACGAGCAGTTCTTC. The chain joins TRBV6-1 to TRBJ2-1; no definite D call. Germline V gene data show CDR1 as MNHNS and CDR2 as SASEGT. The CDR3 totals 11 residues. The germline V and J ends were trimmed by 4 bases and 10 bases, with 8 bases remaining between them.